These 31 T cell receptor beta chains came from one sample sequenced in a study of T cell repertoires in cytomegalovirus infection (dated by TCRdb to between 2018 and 2021). Their specific antigens are unknown. Sequencing instrument: Illumina HiSeq 1500. TCRdb trimmed public reads at Q25 via fastp, called clones via MiXCR and kept in-frame beta chains. Each CDR3 protein appears once, grouped with its most common genes and DNA. The sample includes around 120,000 distinct CDR3 sequences, with more than 20% observed a single time. 30% to 40% of the sample rests with the top ten. Sequenced material: PBMCs, sequenced either directly or after in vitro stimulation (not recorded which). These receptors all come from a human donor in good health (CMV status not recorded). Some clones in this sample may be carry-over from other donors' samples.

The chain has TRBV5-4 and TRBJ2-3; TRBD2 is a possible D gene (5 bases). There are 14 residues in the CDR3. Trimming shortened V by 0 bases and J by 5 bases, and 10 bases separated the two germline ends. CDR1 is SGHNT, CDR2 YYREEE, per germline (reference sequence). The CDR3 here is CASSLASEGDTQYF. The DNA for the CDR3 is TGTGCCAGCAGCTTGGCGAGCGAGGGAGATACGCAGTATTTT.

The chain carries TRBV5-1 and TRBJ2-2; 7 bases fit TRBD1. V gave up 4 bases and J gave up 0 bases; unmatched junction bases: 3. The CDR3 contains 15 residues. CDR1 SGHRS and CDR2 YFSETQ come from the germline V gene. CDR3 bases: TGCGCCAGCAGCGTAGGGACAGCGAACACCGGGGAGCTGTTTTTT. Translation: CASSVGTANTGELFF.

This clonotype was detected only a few times. J is TRBJ1-5 and V is TRBV7-8; no clear D gene. The ends were cut back, 4 bases at V and 1 base at J, with 14 bases in the middle. The germline V gene encodes CDR1 SGHVS and CDR2 FQNEAQ. The CDR3 has 16 residues. The CDR3 loop is CASSSLWGGSNQPQHF. The CDR3 nucleotides are TGTGCCAGCAGCTCATTATGGGGTGGAAGCAATCAGCCCCAGCATTTT. The full variable domain, completed using reference TRBV7-8 and TRBJ1-5, is GAGVSQSPRYKVAKRGQDVALRCDPISGHVSLFWYQQALGQGPEFLTYFQNEAQLDKSGLPSDRFFAERPEGSVSTLKIQRTQQEDSAVYLCASSSLWGGSNQPQHFGDGTRLSIL.

V and J are TRBV7-6 and TRBJ2-7; D tentatively fits TRBD1 or TRBD2 (6 bases each). V was shortened by 5 bases and J by 6 bases, with 11 bases between the two germline ends. Germline lookup yields CDR1 SGHVS and CDR2 FNYEAQ. The CDR3 runs 12 residues. The CDR3 DNA follows: TGTGCCAGCAGCCTCAGGGGAGGCGAGCAGTACGTC. Protein product: CASSLRGGEQYV.

The chain couples TRBV29-1 to TRBJ2-7, with D possibly matching TRBD2 (6 bases). The CDR3 runs 14 residues. Germline CDR1 reads SQVTM; CDR2 reads ANQGSEA. V was clipped by 6 bases and J by 0 bases, with 15 bases between them. CDR3 DNA sequence: TGCAGCGTGCCGAAAGCGGGTACCTCCTACGAGCAGTACTTC. Protein sequence: CSVPKAGTSYEQYF.

The genes are TRBV7-2 and TRBJ2-3; D not resolved. The CDR3 is 15 residues long. Germline V CDR1 and CDR2: SGHTA, FQGNSA. The V end lost 1 base, the J end lost 0 bases, and 8 bases lay between the germline ends. The CDR3 sequence: CASSLEPLSTDTQYF. As DNA, the CDR3 is TGTGCCAGCAGCTTAGAGCCCCTAAGCACAGATACGCAGTATTTT.

This clonotype was seen at least ten times. The V gene is TRBV7-2, the J gene TRBJ1-5, with 7 bases lining up with TRBD1. The CDR3 totals 13 residues. J gave up 3 bases and V 8 bases, and 4 bases lay outside the gene matches. Germline assignment: CDR1 SGHTA and CDR2 FQGNSA. For the CDR3, the DNA is TGTGCCAGCGGCAGGGGGTACAATCAGCCCCAGCATTTT. It is translated as CASGRGYNQPQHF.

The chain carries TRBV11-2 and TRBJ2-2; D possibly corresponds to TRBD1 (5 bases). The V gene lost 3 bases and the J gene lost 3 bases, with 8 bases spanning the gap. The CDR3 runs 14 residues. Germline V gene data show CDR1 as SGHAT and CDR2 as FQNNGV. The CDR3 DNA reads as TGTGCCAGCAGCTTCCAGGGTGACACCGGGGAGCTGTTTTTT. Translating gives CASSFQGDTGELFF. Looking up the rest from reference TRBV11-2 and TRBJ2-2 gives the full variable domain: EAGVAQSPRYKIIEKRQSVAFWCNPISGHATLYWYQQILGQGPKLLIQFQNNGVVDDSQLPKDRFSAERLKGVDSTLKIQPAKLEDSAVYLCASSFQGDTGELFFGEGSRLTVL.

V is TRBV20-1 and J is TRBJ2-3, with D possibly TRBD2 on 9 matching bases. This CDR3 comprises 15 residues. With 4 bases removed from V and 2 bases from J, the gap between germline ends came to 16 bases. CDR1 is DFQATT, CDR2 SNEGSKA, per germline (reference sequence). This chain's CDR3 is CSATGGGRATDTQYF. CDR3 bases: TGCAGTGCTACAGGGGGCGGGAGGGCCACAGATACGCAGTATTTT.

This clonotype appeared once. The chain recombines TRBV18 with TRBJ1-5; no reliable D call. V lost 8 bases and J 4 bases, leaving 12 bases between the germline ends. The CDR3 covers 13 residues. Germline loops: CDR1 KGHSH, CDR2 LQKENI. The CDR3 spells CASGSSVNQPQHF. The CDR3 DNA follows: TGTGCCAGCGGCTCCTCCGTAAATCAGCCCCAGCATTTT.

The CDR3 protein is CASSQDRGEQFF. CDR3 nucleotides: TGTGCCAGCAGCCAAGATCGCGGAGAGCAGTTCTTC. The chain joins TRBV3-1 to TRBJ2-1, with D hard to call. The CDR3 has 12 residues. With 0 bases removed from V and 10 bases from J, the gap between germline ends came to 7 bases. Germline V gene sequence: CDR1 LGHDT, CDR2 YNNKEL (reference sequence).

This clonotype was detected a few times. The chain uses TRBV12-3 or TRBV12-4 and TRBJ1-2; D is ambiguous. Trimming removed 7 bases from V and 8 bases from J, with 14 bases in between. The CDR3 covers 12 residues. CDR3 sequence (DNA): TGTGCCAGCAACTCGGGTTACAGCGGCTACACCTTC. This codes for CASNSGYSGYTF.

The V and J genes are TRBV7-6 and TRBJ2-2; D may correspond to TRBD1 or TRBD2 (5 bases each). This CDR3 has 15 amino acids. Deletions cut 5 bases from V and 3 bases from J, with 13 bases between. Germline V gene sequence: CDR1 SGHVS, CDR2 FNYEAQ. The CDR3 nucleotides read TGTGCCAGCAGCCGGGACCTCCTTTACACCGGGGAGCTGTTTTTT. Protein: CASSRDLLYTGELFF.

V gene TRBV4-1 combines with J gene TRBJ2-6; 9 bases line up with TRBD1. Germline V gene data show CDR1 as MGHRA and CDR2 as YSYEKL. The V gene end was trimmed by 2 bases and the J gene end by 0 bases; junction bases not matched to a gene: 8. The CDR3 is 19 amino acids. The CDR3 here is CASSQPLGQGSSGANVLTF. CDR3 sequence (DNA): TGCGCCAGCAGCCAACCTTTAGGACAGGGGTCCTCTGGGGCCAACGTCCTGACTTTC.

This clonotype was recorded many times. The chain couples TRBV7-2 to TRBJ2-1, with D possibly being TRBD1 or TRBD2 (6 bases each). The CDR3 sequence is 17 residues long. Per the germline V gene, CDR1 is SGHTA and CDR2 is FQGNSA. The V end lost 7 bases, the J end lost 10 bases, and 29 bases lay between the germline ends. CDR3 residues: CASNARAGPMARGEQFF. The CDR3, as DNA: TGTGCCAGCAACGCTCGAGCGGGTCCCATGGCGAGGGGGGAGCAGTTCTTC.

V is TRBV7-2 and J is TRBJ2-3; the match to TRBD2 covers 9 bases. Germline V lookup: CDR1 SGHTA, CDR2 FQGNSA. After removal of 2 bases from V and 2 bases from J, the junction contained 8 bases not matched to a gene. The CDR3 has 17 residues. This CDR3 reads CASSLPASGTFTDTQYF. The CDR3 DNA reads TGTGCCAGCAGCTTACCGGCTAGCGGGACTTTCACAGATACGCAGTATTTT.

The gene calls are TRBV30 and TRBJ1-2; 7 bases line up with TRBD1. The junction had 7 bases not matched to a gene; V was cut back by 3 bases and J by 6 bases. This CDR3 region has 13 residues. CDR1 is GTSNPN and CDR2 is SVGIG in the germline V gene (reference sequence). CDR3 amino acids: CAWRMRGHDGYTF. For the CDR3, the DNA is TGTGCCTGGAGAATGAGGGGGCATGATGGCTACACCTTC.

This clonotype was recorded a few times. The chain uses TRBV7-2 and TRBJ1-1; D may be TRBD1 (5 bases). V lost 6 bases and J 11 bases, leaving 13 bases between the germline ends. CDR1 and CDR2 from the germline V gene are SGHTA and FQGNSA. The length of the CDR3 is 11 residues. The CDR3 spells CASSLGTGAFF. In nucleotides, the CDR3 is TGTGCCAGCAGTCTCGGGACTGGTGCTTTCTTT.

This chain joins TRBV28 and TRBJ2-2; perhaps TRBD2 as D (5 bases). Looked up from germline, CDR1 is MDHEN and CDR2 is SYDVKM. Between the trimmed V and J ends, which lost 9 bases and 4 bases, there was a span of 18 bases. The CDR3 has 15 amino acids. The CDR3 region is CASRSHPGSTGELFF. In DNA form, the CDR3 reads TGTGCCAGTAGGTCCCATCCGGGGTCCACCGGGGAGCTGTTTTTT.

The chain has TRBV7-2 and TRBJ1-1, with a tentative D call TRBD1 (6 bases). The germline gives CDR1 SGHTA, CDR2 FQGNSA. Trimming stripped 0 bases from V and 5 bases from J, with 13 bases between. The length of the CDR3 is 15 residues. This CDR3 is CASSLAGTTMTEAFF. CDR3 nucleotides: TGTGCCAGCAGCTTAGCTGGGACAACGATGACTGAAGCTTTCTTT.

This clonotype was detected a few times. V and J are TRBV28 and TRBJ1-2, with 10 bases that match TRBD1. The trim removed 8 bases at V and 8 bases at J, leaving 8 bases unmatched. CDR3 length: 13 amino acids. The germline V gene encodes CDR1 MDHEN and CDR2 SYDVKM. CDR3 loop: CASGWDRGMGYTF. CDR3 DNA: TGTGCCAGCGGATGGGACAGGGGAATGGGCTACACCTTC.

This clonotype showed up many times. J is TRBJ2-1 and V is TRBV24-1; 7 bases agree with TRBD2. Germline CDR1 reads KGHDR; CDR2 reads SFDVKD. This CDR3 has 16 amino acids. Trimming cost V 2 bases and J 6 bases; bases outside gene matches: 9. The CDR3 sequence: CATSDSAVPGGNEQFF. For the CDR3, the DNA is TGTGCCACCAGTGATTCGGCGGTACCGGGGGGCAATGAGCAGTTCTTC.

The sample holds a few counts of this clonotype. The chain has TRBV20-1 and TRBJ2-6; 7 bases are shared with TRBD1. Germline V lookup: CDR1 DFQATT, CDR2 SNEGSKA (reference sequence). The CDR3 is 16 amino acids. J was trimmed by 0 bases and V by 1 base; bases with no gene match: 3. CDR3 residues: CSARAQGSSGANVLTF. The CDR3 nucleotides are TGCAGTGCTAGAGCACAGGGGAGCTCTGGGGCCAACGTCCTGACTTTC.

This clonotype was detected a few times. The chain joins TRBV12-3 or TRBV12-4 to TRBJ2-1; D uncertain. Deletions cut 6 bases from V and 8 bases from J, with 8 bases between. This CDR3 spans 11 amino acids. DNA of the CDR3: TGTGCCAGCAGCCGGACCCATGAGCAGTTCTTC. This encodes CASSRTHEQFF.

This clonotype has at least ten counts. This chain links TRBV7-2 with TRBJ2-7, with 8 positions matching TRBD2. Germline CDR1 and CDR2: SGHTA and FQGNSA. The CDR3 runs to 16 residues. J was trimmed by 4 bases and V by 4 bases; bases with no gene match: 12. CDR3 region: CASSWRLRGGSYEQYF. Here the CDR3 DNA reads TGTGCCAGCAGCTGGCGCTTACGGGGGGGGTCGTACGAGCAGTACTTC.

A few counts support this clonotype. This sequence joins TRBV2 and TRBJ2-7; either TRBD1 or TRBD2 may fit D (5 bases each). The germline V and J ends were trimmed by 7 bases and 9 bases, with 19 bases remaining between them. CDR3 length: 13 residues. The germline CDR1 and CDR2 sequences are SNHLY and FYNNEI. CDR3 sequence: CASKPGRSGGQYF. In nucleotides, the CDR3 is TGTGCCAGCAAGCCGGGACGCTCCGGCGGGCAGTACTTC.

This chain links TRBV27 with TRBJ2-7; D is uncertain. The germline V and J ends were trimmed by 0 bases and 4 bases, with 10 bases remaining between them. This CDR3 has 14 amino acids. Germline CDR1 MNHEY, CDR2 SMNVEV (reference sequence). The chain's CDR3 is CASSLSLDGYEQYF. The CDR3 nucleotides read TGTGCCAGCAGTTTATCTCTCGACGGGTACGAGCAGTACTTC.

The CDR3 coding sequence is TGTGCCAGTAGTCCCACGCCGGGACAGGGAACCTCCGAGCAGTACTTC. Translation: CASSPTPGQGTSEQYF. This chain connects TRBV19 to TRBJ2-7, with 9 nucleotides matching TRBD1. Germline CDR1 LNHDA, CDR2 SQIVND (reference sequence). CDR3 size: 16 residues. V was pared by 5 bases and J by 6 bases, with 14 bases of the junction left unmatched.

The V and J genes are TRBV27 and TRBJ2-3; D possibly uses TRBD1 or TRBD2 (5 bases each). The germline gives CDR1 MNHEY, CDR2 SMNVEV (reference sequence). The CDR3 consists of 13 residues. V shed 3 bases and J shed 4 bases, with 8 bases lying between them. CDR3 amino acids: CASSFRDADTQYF. CDR3 bases: TGTGCCAGCAGTTTCAGGGACGCAGATACGCAGTATTTT.

This clonotype was seen repeatedly, ten times or more. This chain joins TRBV7-2 and TRBJ2-1; D not resolved. This CDR3 region has 13 residues. Germline V gene sequence: CDR1 SGHTA, CDR2 FQGNSA. Trimming cost V 5 bases and J 6 bases, with 11 bases left between them. CDR3 amino acids: CASSPQVSNEQFF. The CDR3 region has the DNA TGTGCCAGCAGCCCCCAGGTGTCCAATGAGCAGTTCTTC.

Points on this clonotype: A read error is possible here, since a much larger clone lies one base away. This rearrangement joins TRBV6-2 or TRBV6-3 to TRBJ2-2; no reliable D call. Germline V gene lookup returns CDR1 MNHEY and CDR2 SVGEGT. Trimming took 4 bases from V and 4 from J, leaving 4 bases between them. CDR3 length: 12 amino acids. CDR3 sequence reads: CASSFGTGELFF. The CDR3 DNA sequence: TGTGCCAGCAGTTTCGGCACCGGGGAGCTGTTTTTT.